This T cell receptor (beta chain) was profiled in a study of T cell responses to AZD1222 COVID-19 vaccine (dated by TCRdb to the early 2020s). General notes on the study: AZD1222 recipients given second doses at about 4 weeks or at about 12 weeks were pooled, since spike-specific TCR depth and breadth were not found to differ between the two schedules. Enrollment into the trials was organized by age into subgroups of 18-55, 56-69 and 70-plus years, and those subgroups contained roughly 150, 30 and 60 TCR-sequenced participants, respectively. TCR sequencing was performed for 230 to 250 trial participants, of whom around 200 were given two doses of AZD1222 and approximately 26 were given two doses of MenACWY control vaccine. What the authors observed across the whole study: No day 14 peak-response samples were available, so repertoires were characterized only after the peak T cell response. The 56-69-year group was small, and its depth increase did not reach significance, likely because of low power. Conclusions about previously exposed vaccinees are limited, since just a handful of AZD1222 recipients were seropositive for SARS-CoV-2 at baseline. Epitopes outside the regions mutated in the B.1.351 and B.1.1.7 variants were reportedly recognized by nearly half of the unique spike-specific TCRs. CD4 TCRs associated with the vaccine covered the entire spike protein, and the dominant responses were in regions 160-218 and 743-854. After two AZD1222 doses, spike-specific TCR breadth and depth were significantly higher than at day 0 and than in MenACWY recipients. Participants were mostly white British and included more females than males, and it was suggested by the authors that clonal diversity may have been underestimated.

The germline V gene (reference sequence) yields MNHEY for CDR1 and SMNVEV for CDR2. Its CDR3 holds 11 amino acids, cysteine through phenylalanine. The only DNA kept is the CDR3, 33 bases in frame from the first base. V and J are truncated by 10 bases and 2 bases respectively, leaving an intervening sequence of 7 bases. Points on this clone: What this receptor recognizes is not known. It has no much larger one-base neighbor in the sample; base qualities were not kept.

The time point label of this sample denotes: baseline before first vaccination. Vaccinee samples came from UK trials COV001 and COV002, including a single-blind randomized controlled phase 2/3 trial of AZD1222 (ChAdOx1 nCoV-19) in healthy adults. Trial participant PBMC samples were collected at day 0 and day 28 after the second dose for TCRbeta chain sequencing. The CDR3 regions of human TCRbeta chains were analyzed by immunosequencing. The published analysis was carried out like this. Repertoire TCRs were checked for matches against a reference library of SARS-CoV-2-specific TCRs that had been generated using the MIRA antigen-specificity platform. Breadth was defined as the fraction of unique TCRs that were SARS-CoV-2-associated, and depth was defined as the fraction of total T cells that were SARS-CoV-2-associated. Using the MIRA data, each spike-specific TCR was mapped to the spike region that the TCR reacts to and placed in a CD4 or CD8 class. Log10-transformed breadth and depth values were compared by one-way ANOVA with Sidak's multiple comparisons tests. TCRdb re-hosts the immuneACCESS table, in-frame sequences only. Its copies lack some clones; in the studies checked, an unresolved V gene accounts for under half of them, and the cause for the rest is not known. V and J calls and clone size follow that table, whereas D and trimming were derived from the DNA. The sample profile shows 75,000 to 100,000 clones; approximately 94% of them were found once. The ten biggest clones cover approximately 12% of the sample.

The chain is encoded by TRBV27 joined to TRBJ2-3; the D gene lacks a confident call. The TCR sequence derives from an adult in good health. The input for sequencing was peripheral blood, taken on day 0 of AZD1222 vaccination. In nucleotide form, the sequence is TGTGCCACCGGCTACACAGATACGCAGTATTTT. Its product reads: CATGYTDTQYF.